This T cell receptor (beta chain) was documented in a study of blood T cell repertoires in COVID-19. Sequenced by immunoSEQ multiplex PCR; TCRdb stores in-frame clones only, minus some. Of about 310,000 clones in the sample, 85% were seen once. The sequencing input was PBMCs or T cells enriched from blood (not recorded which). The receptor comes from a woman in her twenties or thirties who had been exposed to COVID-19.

CDR3 bases: TGTGCCAGCAGCTTGTTTGGGGGACAGGGCAACGAGCAGTACTTC. Protein: CASSLFGGQGNEQYF. The chain recombines TRBV5-8 with TRBJ2-7, with 9 positions matching TRBD1. This CDR3 contains 15 residues. Germline V lookup: CDR1 SGHTS, CDR2 YDEGEE. Trimming cost V 1 base and J 5 bases; bases outside gene matches: 7.